This TCR beta chain comes out of a study of immune evolution from preneoplasia to lung adenocarcinoma. Study-wide points: Normal lung had the highest top T cell clone frequencies. Later-stage lesions appeared to have more T cells, more diversity, less clonality.

Each case's diagnosis was confirmed by two pathologists on H&E. Macro-dissection enriched premalignant or tumor cells before nucleic acid extraction. As for this clone: Its target is unknown.

There are 14 residues in the CDR3. V lost 5 bases, J lost 5 bases, and 7 bases stayed unmatched. Germline-derived CDR1 and CDR2 are MNHEY and SVGAGI. Clones were sequenced by immunoSEQ multiplex PCR, and TCRdb holds only the in-frame ones, with some missing. The profile covers approximately 7,600 clones, with around 77% appearing a single time and 10% to 13% taken by the ten largest. Sequencing used FFPE lung adenocarcinoma in situ tissue. This clonotype was sampled from a donor at least 70 years old with lung adenocarcinoma. Some clones in this sample may be carry-over from other donors' samples. J is TRBJ2-3 and V is TRBV6-5; 7 nucleotides align to TRBD2. The CDR3 sequence: CASSRGLSIDTQYF. CDR3 coding DNA: TGTGCCAGCAGTAGGGGACTATCCATAGATACGCAGTATTTT.